This T cell receptor beta chain was sequenced during a study of blood T cells in healthy people across ages (dated by TCRdb to between 2014 and 2017). In the study overall: In model experiments, template switching captured about one uniquely barcoded TCR beta cDNA molecule for every two T cells. For two donors (one aged 18 to 30 and one aged 80 or older), the study analyzed two additional independent replicas of 1 million unique cDNA reads from the same blood draw. Four age groups were formed from the donors: young (average approximately 15 years), middle-aged (approximately 42), aged (under 70) and long-lived (around 82). To track age-related changes in TCR beta repertoire diversity, the study relied on deep sequencing normalized with unique cDNA molecular identifiers. To avoid experimental bias, donors of different ages were distributed randomly across sequencing lanes. Study-wide findings and limitations: Since profiling was done on bulk unsorted PBMCs, naive and antigen-experienced compartments could not be conclusively compared. Estimates of total diversity based on one million sequenced T cells were considered lower bounds and underestimates. As age increased, observed TCR beta diversity per million T cells dropped in a roughly linear way, and a significant reduction was already evident by age around 41. The percentage of naive T cells measured by flow cytometry correlated strongly with observed TCR beta diversity. The long-lived group showed more naive CD4+ T cells, fewer expanded clones and increased TCR diversity than the aged group, suggesting age selection. Donor CMV infection status was unknown, potentially confounding age-related changes in expanded clonotypes.

Systemically healthy Caucasian individuals from Russia, some 40 in total and aged 6 to 90 years, were included as donors. Each donor gave 9 to 10 milliliters of peripheral blood, collected into EDTA-treated Vacutainer tubes. Ficoll-Paque density-gradient centrifugation was used to isolate PBMCs, with at least 7 million per sample. Trizol reagent was used to extract total RNA from PBMCs, with at least 6 micrograms per sample. For every donor, flow cytometry on a PBMC aliquot measured the percentage of naive CD45RAhigh/CD27high T cells. Library prep was done by 5' RACE. Sequenced using an Illumina HiSeq 2500. The second PCR ran for roughly 7 to 12 cycles and used a J-beta primer mix along with a sample-barcoded 5' primer. A template-switch 5' adaptor carrying 12 random nucleotides introduced a unique molecular identifier onto each TCR beta cDNA molecule. Each sample yielded at least 2.5 million CDR3-containing paired-end reads. The Mint cDNA synthesis kit, primed by a TRBC-specific oligonucleotide, was used to synthesize first-strand cDNA from all RNA. Following uracil-DNA glycosylase treatment, all cDNA underwent a first 18-cycle PCR with the universal primers M1SS and BC2_uni_R. Processing in the source paper ran as follows. Each sample was normalized by randomly selecting 1 million high-quality reads, each carrying a distinct molecular identifier. Reads with shared molecular identifiers were discarded instead of being binned into consensus sequences. MiTCR, set to a Q25 quality threshold and the strictest error-elimination algorithm, was used for CDR3 identification, clonotype clustering and error correction. A nonparametric unseen species model using Euler transformation provided a lower-bound estimate of total TCR beta diversity. TCRdb reprocessed the public reads (quality trimming at Q25 with fastp, clone calling with MiXCR) and kept in-frame beta chains. Rows are unified per CDR3 protein, each entry keeping the most common DNA and genes. The V and J calls were not made by the authors but by TCRdb's processing. This sample has about 1.4 million distinct CDR3 sequences in its table, and around 59% of those were observed once. Approximately 7% of the sample is held by the ten biggest clonotypes.

About this clonotype itself: Its antigen is unknown. The sample holds no much larger clone one base away, and base qualities are not on file.

Looking up the germline V gene (reference sequence) yields CDR1 MNHNY and CDR2 SVGAGI. The CDR3 runs 15 residues from the cysteine to the phenylalanine. The read is trimmed to its CDR3 DNA, 45 bases read in frame from base 1. Rearrangement joined TRBV6-6 to TRBJ2-4; a tentative D match to TRBD2 spans 7 bases. Judging by the DNA end, TRBJ2-7 fits better; the J call may be wrong. The sample consisted of blood. The receptor's source is a man between 18 and 35 years old in good health. The CDR3 reads CASTFTPGGAYEQYF. The nucleotide sequence is TGTGCCAGCACCTTCACCCCGGGGGGCGCTTACGAGCAGTACTTC.